Presented here are 15 T cell receptor beta chains from one specimen sequenced in a study of blood T cell repertoires in COVID-19 (dated by TCRdb to 2019 to 2021). Library method: the immunoSEQ multiplex PCR assay. TCRdb's version of the immuneACCESS table is confined to in-frame rearrangements and falls short of the full clone set. An unresolved V gene accounts for under half of the shortfall where checked; the remainder is of unknown origin. In this sample the table shows about 170,000 clones, 60% to 85% of which occur a single time. Jointly, the top ten make up approximately 3% of the sample. Material: peripheral blood. The receptors here all came from a man in his 70s with acute or convalescent COVID-19.

This chain links TRBV9 with TRBJ2-5; no clear D. The CDR3 length is 13 residues. V was clipped by 4 bases and J by 0 bases, with 7 bases between them. In germline, CDR1 is SGDLS, CDR2 YYNGEE. This CDR3 reads CASSFHNQETQYF. The CDR3 DNA follows: TGTGCCAGCAGCTTTCACAACCAAGAGACCCAGTACTTC.

V and J are TRBV11-2 and TRBJ2-7; 9 positions match TRBD1. The trim removed 5 bases at V and 3 bases at J, leaving 2 bases unmatched. CDR1 and CDR2 (germline): SGHAT, FQNNGV. The CDR3 length is 13 residues. CDR3 in amino acids: CASSGTGFYEQYF. CDR3 DNA: TGTGCCAGCAGCGGGACAGGGTTCTACGAGCAGTACTTC.

The chain is built from TRBV28 and TRBJ2-7; 8 positions match TRBD2. Germline CDR1 is MDHEN and CDR2 is SYDVKM. This CDR3 is 15 amino acids long. After removal of 5 bases from V and 1 base from J, the junction contained 7 bases not matched to a gene. This CDR3 is CASSPGGPQSYEQYF. The CDR3 nucleotides read TGTGCCAGCAGTCCGGGAGGGCCGCAATCCTACGAGCAGTACTTC.

The rearrangement uses TRBV7-9 and TRBJ1-1, with D possibly TRBD1 on 5 matching bases. V was clipped by 3 bases and J by 6 bases, with 11 bases between them. There are 13 residues in the CDR3. The germline V gene encodes CDR1 SEHNR and CDR2 FQNEAQ (reference sequence). CDR3 amino acids: CASSFPGFPEAFF. CDR3 sequence (DNA): TGTGCCAGCAGCTTCCCAGGGTTCCCTGAAGCTTTCTTT.

The V gene is TRBV6-2 or TRBV6-3, the J gene TRBJ2-3; 10 nucleotides line up with TRBD2. The CDR3 loop spans 13 amino acids. After removal of 8 bases from V and 6 bases from J, the junction contained 5 bases not matched to a gene. Germline assignment: CDR1 MNHEY and CDR2 SVGEGT. In DNA, the CDR3 is TGTGCCAGCGGCCTAGCGGGAGTCGATACGCAGTATTTT. This codes for CASGLAGVDTQYF.

This clone was detected ten times or more. The V gene is TRBV11-3, the J gene TRBJ1-1; D call uncertain. This CDR3 contains 13 residues. V gave up 5 bases and J gave up 5 bases, with 12 bases separating them. CDR1 and CDR2 (germline): SGHNT, YENEEA. The CDR3 DNA sequence: TGTGCCAGCAGCCAAACGATTGAGACTGAAGCTTTCTTT. Protein sequence: CASSQTIETEAFF.

The chain is built from TRBV15 and TRBJ2-1; 8 positions match TRBD2. This CDR3 has 14 amino acids. Germline-derived CDR1 and CDR2 are LNHNV and YYDKDF (reference sequence). The junction had 6 bases not matched to a gene; V was cut back by 5 bases and J by 6 bases. The CDR3 loop is CATSRAGATNEQFF. The CDR3, as DNA: TGTGCCACCAGCCGAGCGGGAGCCACCAATGAGCAGTTCTTC.

The chain is built from TRBV28 and TRBJ2-7; the match to TRBD1 covers 7 bases. In germline, CDR1 is MDHEN, CDR2 SYDVKM. V lost 6 bases and J lost 2; bases outside the gene matches: 7. CDR3 length equals 14 residues. The DNA of the CDR3 is TGTGCCAGCAGCGCCGGGGACAGAGCCTACGAGCAGTACTTC. It codes for CASSAGDRAYEQYF.

The chain combines TRBV24-1 with TRBJ1-1; TRBD1 is a possible D gene (6 bases). V dropped 3 bases and J dropped 4 bases, with 14 bases sitting between them. The germline gives CDR1 KGHDR, CDR2 SFDVKD. This CDR3 spans 15 amino acids. The CDR3 spells CATSDAGEGSTEAFF. The CDR3 DNA is TGTGCCACCAGTGATGCAGGGGAGGGGAGCACTGAAGCTTTCTTT.

The V and J genes are TRBV3-1 (or the pseudogene TRBV3-2) and TRBJ2-7; 13 nucleotides agree with TRBD2. The CDR3 is 16 residues long. The V gene end was trimmed by 1 base and the J gene end by 9 bases; junction bases not matched to a gene: 9. Germline assignment: CDR1 LGHDT and CDR2 YNNKEL (reference sequence). CDR3 region: CASSQGSGLAGVGQYF. As DNA, the CDR3 is TGTGCCAGCAGCCAAGGGTCCGGACTAGCGGGAGTTGGGCAGTACTTC.

The V and J genes are TRBV19 and TRBJ2-3, with 9 bases matching TRBD2. Germline V gene lookup returns CDR1 LNHDA and CDR2 SQIVND (reference sequence). The V and J ends lost 3 bases and 6 bases, in that order; junction bases with no gene match: 7. The CDR3 length is 15 residues. The CDR3, as DNA: TGTGCCAGTAGTATTCGTAGCGGGAGTGGGGATACGCAGTATTTT. This gives the protein CASSIRSGSGDTQYF.

The chain combines TRBV18 with TRBJ2-3, with TRBD2 matching 8 bases. V dropped 6 bases and J dropped 6; count of bases not matched to a gene: 2. The CDR3 has 12 residues. Germline V gene sequence: CDR1 KGHSH, CDR2 LQKENI. CDR3 residues: CASSGLADTQYF. The CDR3 bases are TGTGCCAGCTCTGGACTAGCTGATACGCAGTATTTT.

The V gene is TRBV6-2 or TRBV6-3, the J gene TRBJ2-5; tentative D call: TRBD2 (6 bases). Trimming pared 3 bases from V and 1 base from J, leaving 18 bases between. Germline-derived CDR1 and CDR2 are MNHEY and SVGEGT. The CDR3 is 17 amino acids. This CDR3 reads CASSYTRGRRPQETQYF. CDR3 coding DNA: TGTGCCAGCAGTTATACTCGGGGGAGGCGCCCCCAAGAGACCCAGTACTTC.

V is TRBV18 and J is TRBJ1-4, with no clear D. With 3 bases removed from V and 0 bases from J, the gap between germline ends came to 8 bases. This CDR3 spans 15 amino acids. Germline V gene data show CDR1 as KGHSH and CDR2 as LQKENI. DNA for the CDR3: TGTGCCAGCTCACCCCCGGGAGCAACTAATGAAAAACTGTTTTTT. Its translation is CASSPPGATNEKLFF.

V is TRBV19 and J is TRBJ1-2; TRBD1 matches 9 bases. Germline assignment: CDR1 LNHDA and CDR2 SQIVND (reference sequence). With V trimmed by 7 bases and J by 7 bases, 16 bases remained unmatched. The CDR3 spans 16 residues. CDR3 in DNA: TGTGCCAGTACCAGGCCCGGACAGGGGACTTACGGTGGCTACACCTTC. Its protein product is CASTRPGQGTYGGYTF.